The 5 T cell receptor beta chains below were found in one sample sequenced in a study of CD8 T cells in ankylosing spondylitis. TCRdb re-derived calls from the 5' RACE reads in MiXCR, one entry per CDR3 protein. The repertoire holds 250,000 to 300,000 distinct CDR3 sequences, with 20% as singletons. Sequencing was carried out using blood, either unsorted or a sorted T cell fraction (not recorded which). Receptor source: a male donor with ankylosing spondylitis or in good health (not recorded which).

The sample holds one count of this clonotype. The V call is TRBV20-1, the J call TRBJ2-2; D unresolved. V was clipped by 1 base and J by 1 base, with 13 bases between them. CDR3 length: 16 amino acids. CDR1 is DFQATT, CDR2 SNEGSKA, per germline (reference sequence). CDR3: CSARAPAHLNTGELFF. DNA of the CDR3: TGCAGTGCTAGAGCCCCCGCGCATCTGAACACCGGGGAGCTGTTTTTT.

The chain recombines TRBV18 with TRBJ2-1; 8 bases map to TRBD2. The CDR3 has 17 amino acids. Germline trimming cut 1 base from V and 9 bases from J; bases unmatched to any gene: 14. CDR1 KGHSH and CDR2 LQKENI come from the germline V gene. The CDR3 spells CASSPLTSGSLGSEQFF. CDR3 DNA sequence: TGTGCCAGCTCACCACTTACAAGCGGGAGTCTAGGGAGTGAGCAGTTCTTC.

The chain carries TRBV7-9 and TRBJ1-6; 7 nucleotides match TRBD1. The CDR3 contains 14 residues. V lost 5 bases to trimming and J lost 8 bases; unmatched junction nucleotides: 6. Germline assignment: CDR1 SEHNR and CDR2 FQNEAQ (reference sequence). The CDR3 spells CASSAGTEHSPLHF. CDR3 nucleotides: TGTGCCAGCAGCGCCGGGACAGAGCATTCACCCCTCCACTTT.

The chain has TRBV13 and TRBJ1-6; 7 bases match TRBD1. V gave up 4 bases and J gave up 7 bases; unmatched junction bases: 10. The germline V gene has CDR1 PRHDT and CDR2 FYEKMQ (reference sequence). The CDR3 is 16 residues long. The CDR3 here is CASSWGQLRPNSPLHF. As DNA, the CDR3 is TGTGCCAGCAGCTGGGGACAGCTGAGGCCGAATTCACCCCTCCACTTT.

The chain combines TRBV29-1 with TRBJ2-5; D might be TRBD1 (6 bases). Germline-derived CDR1 and CDR2 are SQVTM and ANQGSEA. The V gene lost 4 bases and the J gene lost 5 bases, with 8 bases spanning the gap. CDR3 length: 11 residues. The CDR3 reads CSVGGPETQYF. In DNA, the CDR3 is TGCAGCGTTGGGGGGCCCGAGACCCAGTACTTC.